This T cell receptor (beta chain) was observed in a study of chemoradiotherapy in HPV16-positive cancers. The V and J ends lost 4 bases and 4 bases respectively, with 19 bases between them. Germline V lookup: CDR1 SGHDT, CDR2 YYEEEE. The CDR3 consists of 16 residues. Clones were sequenced by immunoSEQ multiplex PCR, and TCRdb holds only the in-frame ones, with some missing. The sample contains fewer than 70,000 clones, 90% of which appear only once. V usage is TRBV5-6 and J usage is TRBJ2-3; a possible D gene is TRBD1 (6 bases). The TCR sequence derives from a human donor with HPV-associated anogenital cancer. This sample comprised blood, obtained from a patient who underwent chemoradiotherapy. CDR3 coding DNA: TGTGCCAGCAGCCTAAGGGGGTTAGAAGCTCCAGATACGCAGTATTTT. Translated, it gives CASSLRGLEAPDTQYF.